The clone carrying this TCR beta chain was counted at least ten times. Its antigen is unidentified. Mouse gene names apply. The sequence runs out 4 residues before the end of the CDR3; the remainder is reconstructed from the germline J gene. This record belongs to a study of CD8+ T cells in alopecia areata. Looking at the study overall: C3H/HeJ graft donors with spontaneous alopecia, aged roughly 6-13 months, supplied skin that was transplanted onto female C3H/HeJ mice aged roughly 7-10 weeks.

Cells pooled from cutaneous lymph nodes were sorted on CD4, CD8alpha, NKG2D, NKG2ACE and other markers. Sequencing relied on a cDNA template that was reverse transcribed from extracted RNA. Here immunoSEQ multiplex PCR was the method, and the copy in TCRdb shows in-frame clones only, minus some. The sample yields about 9,100 clones, without any singletons. General observations from the study: Mouse data revealed clearer TCR sharing than patient data did, a gap possibly tied to HLA.

The CDR3 is made up of 14 amino acids. CDR1 and CDR2 (germline): FNHDT, SITEND (reference sequence). The origin of this receptor is a C3H/HeJ mouse with alopecia areata. MHC haplotype here: H2-k. The sample comprised CD8+ T cells sorted from a lymph node. The chain uses TRBV19 and TRBJ2-5, with 9 bases lining up with TRBD1. CDR3 in amino acids: CASSIGDRDDTQYF. The DNA read from the CDR3 is TGTGCCAGCAGTATCGGGGACAGGGATGAC. The whole variable domain, remainder taken from reference TRBV19 and TRBJ2-5, is GGIITQTPKFLIGQEGQKLTLKCQQNFNHDTMYWYRQDSGKGLRLIYYSITENDLQKGDLSEGYDASREKKSSFSLTVTSAQKNEMAVFLCASSIGDRDDTQYFGPGTRLLVL.